One and the same sample provided the 18 T cell receptor beta chains below, sequenced in a study of graft-versus-host responses after intestinal transplantation. What these receptors recognize is not known. Some clones are missing from TCRdb's copy, which holds only in-frame ones; the method was immunoSEQ multiplex PCR. This repertoire shows approximately 90,000 clones, approximately 90% found once; its top ten account for about 7.3%. The input for sequencing was unstimulated CD8+ T cells sorted from spleen or lymph node cells, taken before transplant. These receptors were collected from a human donor who was the organ donor for an intestinal transplant.

V gene TRBV7-9 combines with J gene TRBJ2-7; D gene unclear. Germline V gene sequence: CDR1 SEHNR, CDR2 FQNEAQ (reference sequence). This CDR3 spans 14 amino acids. The V and J ends lost 1 base and 6 bases respectively, with 13 bases between them. The CDR3 sequence is CASSLGEWGPEQYF. Written as DNA, the CDR3 is TGTGCCAGCAGCTTAGGCGAGTGGGGTCCCGAGCAGTACTTC.

The chain uses TRBV6-5 and TRBJ2-7; perhaps TRBD1 as D (6 bases). Germline CDR1 MNHEY, CDR2 SVGAGI. The CDR3 runs 15 residues. V gave up 5 bases and J gave up 1 base, with 15 bases separating them. The CDR3 protein is CASSTIGTYSYEQYF. CDR3 in DNA: TGTGCCAGCAGTACGATCGGGACATATTCCTACGAGCAGTACTTC.

The chain employs TRBV2 and TRBJ2-5, with 7 bases aligning to TRBD1. The J segment lost 3 bases and the V segment lost 4 bases, leaving 17 bases of the junction unmatched. The CDR3 extends over 18 amino acids. Germline V CDR1 and CDR2: SNHLY, FYNNEI. CDR3 loop: CASSATPNIPTGKETQYF. The CDR3 DNA sequence: TGTGCCAGCAGTGCGACGCCAAACATTCCGACAGGGAAAGAGACCCAGTACTTC.

The chain couples TRBV4-1 to TRBJ2-3, with a tentative D call TRBD1 (5 bases). V was shortened by 0 bases and J by 7 bases, with 20 bases between the two germline ends. This CDR3 region has 17 residues. Germline V gene lookup returns CDR1 MGHRA and CDR2 YSYEKL. The CDR3 sequence is CASSQEEWGVFWHTQYF. As DNA, the CDR3 is TGCGCCAGCAGCCAAGAAGAGTGGGGCGTATTTTGGCATACGCAGTATTTT.

The V call is TRBV27, the J call TRBJ2-7, with TRBD1 matching 9 bases. With 5 bases clipped from V and 4 bases from J, the junction kept 3 bases outside the gene matches. Germline-derived CDR1 and CDR2 are MNHEY and SMNVEV (reference sequence). The CDR3 is 13 residues long. CDR3 in DNA: TGTGCCAGCAGTCCGGGACAGGGTTACGAGCAGTACTTC. This codes for CASSPGQGYEQYF.

The chain recombines TRBV4-1 with TRBJ1-6; the match to TRBD1 covers 7 bases. Trimming at V came to 4 bases and at J to 7 bases, leaving 4 bases not matched to a gene. Germline-derived CDR1 and CDR2 are MGHRA and YSYEKL. This CDR3 is 14 amino acids long. CDR3 DNA: TGCGCCAGCAGCCCGCCGGGACAGAATTCACCCCTCCACTTT. This sequence encodes CASSPPGQNSPLHF.

CDR3 sequence: CASRRRGGDPGELFF. As DNA, the CDR3 is TGTGCCAGCCGGCGGCGGGGGGGCGATCCCGGGGAGCTGTTTTTT. The chain couples TRBV6-5 to TRBJ2-2; 9 positions match TRBD2. This CDR3 is built from 15 residues. Germline V gives CDR1 MNHEY, CDR2 SVGAGI. Trimming removed 8 bases from V and 6 bases from J; junction bases left unmatched: 10.

The chain uses TRBV6-5 and TRBJ2-3, with 8 bases fitting TRBD2. The CDR3 extends over 15 amino acids. After removal of 5 bases from V and 6 bases from J, the junction contained 10 bases not matched to a gene. CDR1 is MNHEY, CDR2 SVGAGI, per germline. CDR3 sequence (DNA): TGTGCCAGCAGTACCCCGGGAGGGGGGGTGGATACGCAGTATTTT. It encodes CASSTPGGGVDTQYF.

This chain connects TRBV5-6 to TRBJ2-3; D gene unclear. Deletions cut 1 base from V and 2 bases from J, with 14 bases between. The CDR3 runs 16 residues. Germline values: CDR1 SGHDT, CDR2 YYEEEE. CDR3 DNA sequence: TGTGCCAGCAGCTTGTTGAAGGTGCCCTTCACAGATACGCAGTATTTT. This gives the protein CASSLLKVPFTDTQYF.

This chain uses TRBV10-2 with TRBJ2-7; D is perhaps TRBD1 (6 bases). Germline-derived CDR1 and CDR2 are WSHSY and SAAADI. The length of the CDR3 is 16 residues. Trimming took off 10 bases at V and 0 bases at J, with 22 bases between the two ends. The CDR3 loop reads CATAPTIRTVSYEQYF. DNA of the CDR3: TGCGCCACCGCACCGACAATCCGGACAGTCTCCTACGAGCAGTACTTC.

This clone has more than one count but fewer than ten. CDR3 nucleotide sequence: TGTGCCAGCAGTGATGGGCAGGGCCATCAGCCCCAGCATTTT. Translation gives CASSDGQGHQPQHF. The V call is TRBV2, the J call TRBJ1-5; maybe TRBD1 (5 bases). The CDR3 is 14 amino acids. Looked up from germline, CDR1 is SNHLY and CDR2 is FYNNEI. Trimming took off 3 bases at V and 5 bases at J, with 11 bases between the two ends.

V usage is TRBV5-1 and J usage is TRBJ2-2; tentative D call: TRBD1 (6 bases). Trimming took off 4 bases at V and 6 bases at J, with 10 bases between the two ends. The germline gives CDR1 SGHRS, CDR2 YFSETQ. The CDR3 extends over 13 amino acids. CDR3 region: CASSPPGAGELFF. The CDR3 nucleotides are TGCGCCAGCAGCCCTCCAGGGGCCGGGGAGCTGTTTTTT.

This chain joins TRBV10-1 and TRBJ1-5; D is unclear. The ends were cut back, 7 bases at V and 3 bases at J, with 40 bases in the middle. Germline CDR1 is WNHNN and CDR2 is SYGVQD (reference sequence). The CDR3 contains 23 residues. In nucleotides, the CDR3 is TGCGCCAGCACATTTGTAGATGGTTGGTGGGAGTACTCCTGCCCAGACCACAATCAGCCCCAGCATTTT. Translated: CASTFVDGWWEYSCPDHNQPQHF.

The chain has TRBV11-2 and TRBJ2-3; 12 bases are shared with TRBD2. The length of the CDR3 is 16 residues. After removal of 5 bases from V and 5 bases from J, the junction contained 8 bases not matched to a gene. Germline V gene sequence: CDR1 SGHAT, CDR2 FQNNGV. CDR3 in amino acids: CASSRGTSGFVDTQYF. CDR3 bases: TGTGCCAGCAGCCGAGGGACTAGCGGGTTTGTAGATACGCAGTATTTT.

This clone was detected once. The chain carries TRBV19 and TRBJ2-7; tentatively, D is TRBD1 (5 bases). This CDR3 has 14 residues. Germline V gene sequence: CDR1 LNHDA, CDR2 SQIVND (reference sequence). Trimming removed 3 bases from V and 4 bases from J, with 13 bases in between. DNA for the CDR3: TGTGCCAGTAGTATGCCAGGGAATGTATACGAGCAGTACTTC. The encoded protein is CASSMPGNVYEQYF.

The count of this clone is one. The V gene is TRBV5-4, the J gene TRBJ2-5; D is uncertain. The J call may not be correct, given that the DNA end is closer to TRBJ2-7. From germline, CDR1 is SGHNT and CDR2 YYREEE (reference sequence). The CDR3 is made up of 12 amino acids. The CDR3 DNA reads as TGTGCCAGCTCTGGAGCTTCCTACGAGCAGTACTTC. This codes for CASSGASYEQYF.

This clone appeared a single time. The V gene is TRBV6-1, the J gene TRBJ2-7; tentatively, D is TRBD1 (6 bases). V lost 2 bases, J lost 2 bases, and 10 bases lay in between. Germline CDR1 MNHNS, CDR2 SASEGT. The CDR3 consists of 14 residues. The CDR3 nucleotides are TGTGCCAGCAGTGAACAGGGGACCGCCTACGAGCAGTACTTC. As protein: CASSEQGTAYEQYF.

The chain employs TRBV7-3 and TRBJ2-1, with 9 bases that match TRBD2. CDR1 SGHTA and CDR2 FQGTGA come from the germline V gene. This CDR3 has 15 residues. Germline trimming cut 0 bases from V and 4 bases from J; bases unmatched to any gene: 1. In DNA form, the CDR3 reads TGTGCCAGCAGCTTAACCCTAGCGGGGTACAATGAGCAGTTCTTC. It encodes CASSLTLAGYNEQFF.